This T cell receptor beta chain comes out of a study of beta chain features in type 1 diabetes. All of the isolated RNA was reverse transcribed, so expressed TCRB transcripts were sequenced. Sequenced by immunoSEQ multiplex PCR; TCRdb stores in-frame clones only, minus some. Here the sample spans about 170,000 clones, less than 10% being singletons. Details on this clone: Antigen: not known.

Trimming took 4 bases from V and 5 from J, leaving 15 bases between them. CDR1 is ENHRY, CDR2 SYGVKD, per germline. The CDR3 length is 15 residues. Cell sorting via CD45RO/CCR7/CD25/CD127/CD95/CD27 was performed to obtain CD4+ naive, central memory, regulatory and stem cell-like memory cells. In all sorted populations, purity surpassed 98%. Study-wide results and limits: Significant though moderate, a shortening of TCRB CDR3s appeared in all four CD4+ subsets of Type 1 diabetes patients. Reduced insertions and increased deletions marked VDJ junctions in type 1 diabetes patients. The similarity of naive, central memory and Treg TCRB repertoires appeared greater among patients than among healthy donors.

The sample taken for sequencing was central memory CD4+ T cells from blood. This chain uses TRBV10-3 with TRBJ2-1, with TRBD1 as a possible D gene (6 bases). The TCR comes from a man between 18 and 29 years old with type 1 diabetes. CDR3 bases: TGTGCCATCAGTGCCTGGACAGAGGGAAACAATGAGCAGTTCTTC. Its translation: CAISAWTEGNNEQFF.